The entry that follows covers one T cell receptor beta chain sequence. Sequencing was performed with immunoSEQ multiplex PCR; in TCRdb, only in-frame clones are kept and a portion is missing. Among 90,000 to 110,000 clones listed, roughly 81% were seen once. Trimming took 7 bases from V and 0 from J, leaving 12 bases between them. CDR3 length: 13 amino acids. CDR1 is SQVTM and CDR2 is ANQGSEA in the germline V gene. The data originate from a study of blood T cell repertoires in COVID-19. The material sequenced was peripheral blood. This TCR came from a woman aged 70-85 years with acute or convalescent COVID-19. The chain joins TRBV29-1 to TRBJ1-1; maybe TRBD1 (5 bases). The CDR3 protein is CSGTGNMNTEAFF. The CDR3 nucleotides read TGCAGCGGCACAGGAAACATGAACACTGAAGCTTTCTTT.